The clone carrying this T cell receptor (beta chain) was seen at least ten times. These data belong to a study of T cells in Graves' hyperthyroidism and ophthalmopathy. The TCR beta CDR3 regions underwent amplification using RNA transcripts as the source. A set of HTBI primers served as the primers for a first-round RT-PCR of the TCR CDR3. One entry per CDR3 protein results from TCRdb running MiXCR on the multiplex PCR reads. The repertoire holds fewer than 400,000 distinct CDR3 sequences, with about a sixth as singletons. V was trimmed by 6 bases and J by 8 bases, leaving 14 bases between them. CDR1 is MNHEY and CDR2 is SMNVEV in the germline V gene (reference sequence). There are 14 residues in the CDR3.

The sample consisted of blood. The receptor was isolated from a woman aged 18-30 years with Graves' hyperthyroidism that later progressed to Graves' ophthalmopathy. V usage is TRBV27 and J usage is TRBJ1-6, with TRBD1 as a possible D gene (6 bases). CDR3 protein: CASSLGGEYSPLHF. In DNA form, the CDR3 reads TGTGCCAGCAGCTTAGGGGGTGAATATTCACCCCTCCACTTT.